This entry features one T cell receptor beta chain sequence. What antigen it recognizes has not been identified. No clone much larger than this one lies a single base away; base qualities are absent. TCRbeta CDR3 regions were amplified from genomic DNA by means of the immunoSEQ Assay, a bias-controlled multiplex PCR. As for the original processing: Nucleated cell counts per sample were estimated from amplification of reference gene primers within the assay. Sequence reads were collapsed and filtered to measure the absolute abundance of every unique TCRbeta CDR3 rearrangement. Productive Simpson clonality was computed per sample as the square root of Simpson's diversity index over productive rearrangements. TCRdb took over this immuneACCESS table, retaining in-frame rearrangements with V and J assigned. Such tables are incomplete; in checked studies, under half of the missing clones stem from an unresolved V gene, and the remainder is unexplained. That table is the source of V, J and clone size, and D and trimming were worked out from the DNA. A total of about 88,000 clones appear in this sample, 80% to 90% of them only once. Of the sample, 11% is held by the ten largest clones.

CDR1 and CDR2 were assigned from the germline V gene as SGHAT and FQNNGV. The junction carries 7 bases between V and J, which are trimmed by 7 bases and 0 bases respectively. The CDR3 contains 13 residues, cysteine and phenylalanine counted. Of all the DNA, just the CDR3 is kept, 39 bases in frame from base 1. The collaborating institutions used their own protocols to collect whole blood in K2EDTA tubes. For TCRbeta analysis, collaborator samples were shipped as frozen whole blood, as isolated PBMCs, or as DNA extracted from either sample type. The record originates from a study of blood T cell repertoires in COVID-19 (TCRdb year 2020). Background on the whole study: Samples from collaborators originated in the United States, Italy and Spain and spanned both the acute and convalescent phases of COVID-19. The sample metadata nearly always contained a de-identified subject ID, COVID-19 status, age in years and sex. Samples were obtained from the ongoing ImmuneRACE study (first 160 participants) and from 1,254 subjects provided by 6 global collaborators. The material from the prospective study consisted of cDNA or gDNA derived from T cells, B-cell-depleted T cells, or PBMCs. A freely available public database, intended as a resource for researchers studying the immune response to SARS-CoV-2, is where the repertoires were released. Where HLA class I and class II types were available, the types were taken from metadata supplied by the sample provider, not from assay-based typing. The dataset comprised deeply sampled blood TCRbeta repertoires from subjects exposed to, actively infected with, or recovered from COVID-19. Study-wide conclusions, independent of this receptor: The amount of clinical and demographic metadata varied by source and participant and was provided uncurated.

Sequences were obtained from peripheral blood. The receptor chain draws on TRBV11-2 and TRBJ2-1; confidence is insufficient to name the D gene. The TCR comes from an elderly man with acute or convalescent COVID-19. The encoded CDR3 is CASTGGSYNEQFF. DNA sequence: TGTGCCAGCACTGGCGGCTCCTACAATGAGCAGTTCTTC.